This T cell receptor beta chain was captured in a study of blood T cell repertoires in COVID-19. For the study at large: The analysed material was cDNA or gDNA that came from T cells, B-cell-depleted T cells, or PBMCs.

Original processing methods: Reference gene primer amplification yielded estimated nucleated cell counts. Profiling relied on immunoSEQ multiplex PCR, and the TCRdb table lists in-frame clones only, not all of them. V and J calls and clone size are those listed in that table; D and trimming were worked out from the DNA. This sample yields some 160,000 clones, of which 80% to 90% are seen a single time; just over 3% belongs to the top ten. The V gene end was trimmed by 2 bases and the J gene end by 0 bases; junction bases not matched to a gene: 7. Germline-derived CDR1 and CDR2 are MNHEY and SVGEGT. The CDR3 loop spans 17 amino acids.

The chain combines TRBV6-2 or TRBV6-3 with TRBJ2-1; 7 bases match TRBD1. Sequenced: peripheral blood. The clonotype originates from a woman aged 55 to 70 with active COVID-19. CDR3 sequence (DNA): TGTGCCAGCAGTTACCTCACAGGGGCTAGCTCCTACAATGAGCAGTTCTTC. Encoded protein: CASSYLTGASSYNEQFF.